This T cell receptor beta chain was found in a study of blood T cell repertoires in COVID-19. As for the study in general: The United States, Italy and Spain provided the acute and convalescent COVID-19 samples.

CDR3 length: 15 amino acids. Trimming removed 1 base at V and 1 base at J, with 11 bases between. The germline gives CDR1 MNHEY, CDR2 SMNVEV (reference sequence). This clone was counted a few times. In the original processing: Amplifying reference gene primers gave estimates of nucleated cell counts. The table came from immunoSEQ multiplex PCR; TCRdb's copy has only in-frame clones and leaves some out. The V and J calls and the clone size are those of that table, but D and trimming were determined from the DNA. Altogether about 220,000 clones are present, approximately 80% being singletons, with the ten largest covering around 13%.

Sequencing was carried out using peripheral blood. The source of this sequence is a human donor in a cohort sampled during active COVID-19. This sequence joins TRBV27 and TRBJ2-7; tentatively, D is TRBD1 (7 bases). The CDR3: CASSLLPGGSYEQYF. CDR3 bases: TGTGCCAGCAGTTTATTGCCAGGGGGGTCCTACGAGCAGTACTTC.